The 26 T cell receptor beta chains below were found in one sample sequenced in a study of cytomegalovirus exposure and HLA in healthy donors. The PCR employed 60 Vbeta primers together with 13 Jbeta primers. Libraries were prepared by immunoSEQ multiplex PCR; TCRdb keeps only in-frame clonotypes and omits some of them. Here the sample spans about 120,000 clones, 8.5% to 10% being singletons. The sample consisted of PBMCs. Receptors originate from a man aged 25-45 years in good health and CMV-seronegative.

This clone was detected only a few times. The CDR3 sequence is CASSHRSGTDEQFF. The DNA of the CDR3 is TGCGCCAGCAGCCATCGATCCGGGACAGATGAGCAGTTCTTC. V gene TRBV4-3 combines with J gene TRBJ2-1, with 7 bases aligning to TRBD1. Germline values: CDR1 LGHNA, CDR2 YSLEER. The length of the CDR3 is 14 residues. After removal of 3 bases from V and 8 bases from J, the junction contained 7 bases not matched to a gene.

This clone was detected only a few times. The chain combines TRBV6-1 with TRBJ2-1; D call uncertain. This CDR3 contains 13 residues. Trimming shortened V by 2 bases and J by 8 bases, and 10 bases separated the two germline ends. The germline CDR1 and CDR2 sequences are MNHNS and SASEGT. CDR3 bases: TGTGCCAGCAGTGAATCTAGTATCCATGAGCAGTTCTTC. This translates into CASSESSIHEQFF.

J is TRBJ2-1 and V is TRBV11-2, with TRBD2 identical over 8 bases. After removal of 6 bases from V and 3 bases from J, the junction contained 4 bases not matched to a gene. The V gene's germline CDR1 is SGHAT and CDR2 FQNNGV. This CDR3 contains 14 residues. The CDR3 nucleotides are TGTGCCAGCAGGGGACTAGAGTTCTACAATGAGCAGTTCTTC. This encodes CASRGLEFYNEQFF. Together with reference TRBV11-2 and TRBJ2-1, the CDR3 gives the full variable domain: EAGVAQSPRYKIIEKRQSVAFWCNPISGHATLYWYQQILGQGPKLLIQFQNNGVVDDSQLPKDRFSAERLKGVDSTLKIQPAKLEDSAVYLCASRGLEFYNEQFFGPGTRLTVL.

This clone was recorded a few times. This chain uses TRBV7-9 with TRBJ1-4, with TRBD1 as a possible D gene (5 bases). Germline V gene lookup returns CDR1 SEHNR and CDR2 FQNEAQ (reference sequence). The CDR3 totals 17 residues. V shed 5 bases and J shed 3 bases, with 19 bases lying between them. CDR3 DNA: TGTGCCAGCAGCCCACCATTGGGGGGTCGGTCTAATGAAAAACTGTTTTTT. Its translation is CASSPPLGGRSNEKLFF.

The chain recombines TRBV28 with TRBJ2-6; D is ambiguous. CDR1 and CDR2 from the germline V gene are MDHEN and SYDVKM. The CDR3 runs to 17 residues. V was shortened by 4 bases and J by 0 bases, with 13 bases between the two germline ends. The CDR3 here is CASSSPRRNSGANVLTF. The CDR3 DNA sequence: TGTGCCAGCAGTTCCCCCCGGCGGAACTCTGGGGCCAACGTCCTGACTTTC.

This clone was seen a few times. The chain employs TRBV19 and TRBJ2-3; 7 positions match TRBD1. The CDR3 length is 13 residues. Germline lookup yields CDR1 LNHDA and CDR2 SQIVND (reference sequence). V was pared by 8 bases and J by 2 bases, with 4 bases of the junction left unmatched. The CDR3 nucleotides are TGTGCCAGTGGGGACAGCAACACAGATACGCAGTATTTT. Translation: CASGDSNTDTQYF.

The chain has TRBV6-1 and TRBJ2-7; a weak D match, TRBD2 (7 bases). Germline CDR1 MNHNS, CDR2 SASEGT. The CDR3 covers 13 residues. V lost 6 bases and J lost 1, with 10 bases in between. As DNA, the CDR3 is TGTGCCAGCAGGAAGGGGGGGTCCTACGAGCAGTACTTC. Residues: CASRKGGSYEQYF.

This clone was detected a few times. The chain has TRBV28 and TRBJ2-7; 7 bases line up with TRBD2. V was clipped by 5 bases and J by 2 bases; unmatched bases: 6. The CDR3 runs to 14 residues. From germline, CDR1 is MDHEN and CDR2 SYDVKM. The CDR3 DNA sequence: TGTGCCAGCAGTACGATCCGGGAGGCCTACGAGCAGTACTTC. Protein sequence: CASSTIREAYEQYF.

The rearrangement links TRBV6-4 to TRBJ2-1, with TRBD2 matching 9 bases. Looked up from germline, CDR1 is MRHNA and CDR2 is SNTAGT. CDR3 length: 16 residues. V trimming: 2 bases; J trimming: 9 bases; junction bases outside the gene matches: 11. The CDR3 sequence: CASSDMGGSGRPEQFF. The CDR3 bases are TGTGCCAGCAGTGACATGGGGGGTAGCGGGAGACCTGAGCAGTTCTTC.

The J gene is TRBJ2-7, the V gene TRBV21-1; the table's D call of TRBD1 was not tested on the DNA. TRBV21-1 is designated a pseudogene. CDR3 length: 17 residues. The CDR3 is CASSKLTSGQDLYEQYF. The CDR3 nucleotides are TGTGCCAGCAGCAAGTTGACTTCGGGACAGGACCTCTACGAGCAGTACTTC.

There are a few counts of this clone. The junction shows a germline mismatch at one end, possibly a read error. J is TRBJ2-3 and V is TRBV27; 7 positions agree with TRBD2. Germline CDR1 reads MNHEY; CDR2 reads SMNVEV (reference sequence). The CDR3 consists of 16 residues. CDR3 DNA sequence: TGTGCCAGCAGATCCTTTGCGGGAGAGGACACATATACGCAGTATTTT. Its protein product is CASRSFAGEDTYTQYF.

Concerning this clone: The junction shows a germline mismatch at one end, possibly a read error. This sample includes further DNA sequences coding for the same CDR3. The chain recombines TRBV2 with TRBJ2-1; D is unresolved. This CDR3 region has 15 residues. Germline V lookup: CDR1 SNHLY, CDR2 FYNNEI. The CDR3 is CASSEGLHSYNEQFF. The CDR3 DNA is TGTGCCAGCAGCGAAGGGCTCCACAGTTACAATGAGCAGTTCTTC. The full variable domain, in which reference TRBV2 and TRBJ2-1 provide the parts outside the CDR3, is EPEVTQTPSHQVTQMGQEVILRCVPISNHLYFYWYRQILGQKVEFLVSFYNNEISEKSEIFDDQFSVERPDGSNFTLKIRSTKLEDSAMYFCASSEGLHSYNEQFFGPGTRLTVL.

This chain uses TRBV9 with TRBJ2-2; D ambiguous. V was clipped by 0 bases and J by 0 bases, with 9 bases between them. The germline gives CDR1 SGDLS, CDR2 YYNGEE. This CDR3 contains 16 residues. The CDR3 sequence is CASSVEARSNTGELFF. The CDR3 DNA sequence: TGTGCCAGCAGCGTAGAAGCGCGCTCGAACACCGGGGAGCTGTTTTTT.

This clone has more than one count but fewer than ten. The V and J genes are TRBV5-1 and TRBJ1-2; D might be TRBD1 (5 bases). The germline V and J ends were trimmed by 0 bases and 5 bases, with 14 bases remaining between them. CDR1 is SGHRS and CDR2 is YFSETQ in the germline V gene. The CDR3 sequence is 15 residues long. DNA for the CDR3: TGCGCCAGCAGCTTGGGCAGGGTTAGTTTTTATGGCTACACCTTC. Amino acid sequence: CASSLGRVSFYGYTF. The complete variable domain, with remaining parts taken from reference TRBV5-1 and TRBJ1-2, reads KAGVTQTPRYLIKTRGQQVTLSCSPISGHRSVSWYQQTPGQGLQFLFEYFSETQRNKGNFPGRFSGRQFSNSRSEMNVSTLELGDSALYLCASSLGRVSFYGYTFGSGTRLTVV.

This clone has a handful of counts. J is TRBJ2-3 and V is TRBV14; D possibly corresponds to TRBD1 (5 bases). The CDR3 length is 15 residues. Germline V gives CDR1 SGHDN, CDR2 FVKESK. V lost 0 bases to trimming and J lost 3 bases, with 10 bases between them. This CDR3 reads CASSQDQGWTDTQYF. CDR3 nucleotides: TGTGCCAGCAGCCAAGATCAGGGTTGGACAGATACGCAGTATTTT.

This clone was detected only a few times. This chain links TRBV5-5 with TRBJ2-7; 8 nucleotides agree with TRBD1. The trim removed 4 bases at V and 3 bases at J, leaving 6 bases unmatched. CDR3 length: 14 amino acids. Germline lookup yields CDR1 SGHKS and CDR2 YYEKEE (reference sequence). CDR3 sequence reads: CASSATGQVYEQYF. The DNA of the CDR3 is TGTGCCAGCAGCGCGACGGGACAGGTCTACGAGCAGTACTTC.

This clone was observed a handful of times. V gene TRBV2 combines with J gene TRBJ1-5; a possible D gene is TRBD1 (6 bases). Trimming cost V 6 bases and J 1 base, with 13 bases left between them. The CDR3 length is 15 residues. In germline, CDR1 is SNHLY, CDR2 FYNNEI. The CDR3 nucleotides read TGTGCCAGCAGCCTGAGGACAGCGAGCAATCAGCCCCAGCATTTT. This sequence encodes CASSLRTASNQPQHF.

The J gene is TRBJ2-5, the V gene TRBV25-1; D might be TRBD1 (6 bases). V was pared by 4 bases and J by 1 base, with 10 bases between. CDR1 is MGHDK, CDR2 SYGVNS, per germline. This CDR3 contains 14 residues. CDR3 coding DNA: TGTGCCAGCAGTGGGAACAGGGTCCAAGAGACCCAGTACTTC. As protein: CASSGNRVQETQYF. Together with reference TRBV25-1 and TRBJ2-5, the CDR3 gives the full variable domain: EADIYQTPRYLVIGTGKKITLECSQTMGHDKMYWYQQDPGMELHLIHYSYGVNSTEKGDLSSESTVSRIRTEHFPLTLESARPSHTSQYLCASSGNRVQETQYFGPGTRLLVL.

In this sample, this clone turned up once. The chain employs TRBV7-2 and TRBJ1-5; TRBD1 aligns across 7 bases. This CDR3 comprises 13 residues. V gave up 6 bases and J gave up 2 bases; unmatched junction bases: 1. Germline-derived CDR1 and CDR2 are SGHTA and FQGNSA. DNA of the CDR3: TGTGCCAGCAGAACAGGGGGCAATCAGCCCCAGCATTTT. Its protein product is CASRTGGNQPQHF.

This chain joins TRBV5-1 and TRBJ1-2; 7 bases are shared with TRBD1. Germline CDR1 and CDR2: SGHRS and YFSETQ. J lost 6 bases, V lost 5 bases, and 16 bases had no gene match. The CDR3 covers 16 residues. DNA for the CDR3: TGCGCCAGCAGTCATCTCACAGGGGCTAACAGGGATGGCTACACCTTC. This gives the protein CASSHLTGANRDGYTF.

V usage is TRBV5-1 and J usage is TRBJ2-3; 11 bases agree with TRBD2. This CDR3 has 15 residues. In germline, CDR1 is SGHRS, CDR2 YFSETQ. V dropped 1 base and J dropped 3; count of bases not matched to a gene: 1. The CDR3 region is CASSLTSGSTDTQYF. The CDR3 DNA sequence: TGCGCCAGCAGCTTGACTAGCGGGAGTACAGATACGCAGTATTTT.

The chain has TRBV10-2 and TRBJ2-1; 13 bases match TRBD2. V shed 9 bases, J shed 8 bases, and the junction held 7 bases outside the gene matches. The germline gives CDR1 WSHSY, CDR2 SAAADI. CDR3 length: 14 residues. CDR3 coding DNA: TGCGCCAGTAAAAGGACTAGCGGGGGCCATGAGCAGTTCTTC. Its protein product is CASKRTSGGHEQFF.

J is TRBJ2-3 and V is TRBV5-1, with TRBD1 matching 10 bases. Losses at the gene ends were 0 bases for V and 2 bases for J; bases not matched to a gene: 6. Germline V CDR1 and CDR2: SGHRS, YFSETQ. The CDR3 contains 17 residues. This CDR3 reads CASSLGWGQGITDTQYF. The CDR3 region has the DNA TGCGCCAGCAGCTTGGGATGGGGACAGGGGATCACAGATACGCAGTATTTT.

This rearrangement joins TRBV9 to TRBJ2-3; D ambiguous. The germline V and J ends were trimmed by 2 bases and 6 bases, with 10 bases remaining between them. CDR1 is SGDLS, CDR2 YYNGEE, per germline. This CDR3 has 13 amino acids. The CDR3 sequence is CASSVAVQDTQYF. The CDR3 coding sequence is TGTGCCAGCAGCGTCGCTGTCCAGGATACGCAGTATTTT.

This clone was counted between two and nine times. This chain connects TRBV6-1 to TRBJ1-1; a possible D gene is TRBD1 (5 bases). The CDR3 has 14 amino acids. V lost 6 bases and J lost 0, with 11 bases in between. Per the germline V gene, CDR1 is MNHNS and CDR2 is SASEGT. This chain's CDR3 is CASSERGMNTEAFF. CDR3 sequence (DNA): TGTGCCAGCAGCGAACGGGGGATGAACACTGAAGCTTTCTTT.

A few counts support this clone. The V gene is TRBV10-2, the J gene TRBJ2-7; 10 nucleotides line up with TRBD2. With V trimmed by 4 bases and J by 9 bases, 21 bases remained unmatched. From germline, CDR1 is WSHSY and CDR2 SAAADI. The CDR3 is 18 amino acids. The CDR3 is CASSASWDQREGFGVQYF. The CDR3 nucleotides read TGCGCCAGCAGTGCCAGTTGGGACCAGCGGGAGGGCTTTGGTGTGCAGTACTTC.